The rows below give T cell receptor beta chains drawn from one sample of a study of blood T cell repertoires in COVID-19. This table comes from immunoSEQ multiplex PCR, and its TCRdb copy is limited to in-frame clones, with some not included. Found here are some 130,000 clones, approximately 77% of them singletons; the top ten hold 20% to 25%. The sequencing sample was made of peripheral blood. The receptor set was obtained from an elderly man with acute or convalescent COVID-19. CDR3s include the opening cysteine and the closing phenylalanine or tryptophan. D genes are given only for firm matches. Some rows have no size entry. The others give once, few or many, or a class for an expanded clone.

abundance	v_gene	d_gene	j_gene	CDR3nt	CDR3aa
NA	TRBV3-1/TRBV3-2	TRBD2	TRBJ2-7	TGTGCCAGCAGCAACCAGGAAGCGGGGGGTTACGAGCAGTACTTC	CASSNQEAGGYEQYF
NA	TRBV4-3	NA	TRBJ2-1	TGCGCCAGCAGCCAAGATCCTCAGGGTTTCAATGAGCAGTTCTTC	CASSQDPQGFNEQFF
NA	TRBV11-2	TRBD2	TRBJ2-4	TGTGCCAGCAGCTCGTCAGCGGGGGGGCCGTTCATTCAGTACTTC	CASSSSAGGPFIQYF
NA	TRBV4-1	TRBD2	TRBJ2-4	TGCGCCAGCAGCCAAGAGGGGGGGGGTAAAAACATTCAGTACTTC	CASSQEGGGKNIQYF
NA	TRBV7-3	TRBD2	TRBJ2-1	TGTGCCAGCAGCTGGACTAGCGGGGGCCCGGGCAATGAGCAGTTCTTC	CASSWTSGGPGNEQFF
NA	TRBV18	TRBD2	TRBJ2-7	TGTGCCAGCTCACTCGTCGGACTAGCCTACGAGCAGTACTTC	CASSLVGLAYEQYF
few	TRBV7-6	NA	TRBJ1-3	TGTGCCAGCAGCTTAGGAGGTCTGGGGGGTGGAAACACCATATATTTT	CASSLGGLGGGNTIYF
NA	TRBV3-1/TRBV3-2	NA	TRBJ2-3	TGTGCCAGCAGCCAGCGCGGGGGCAGCACAGATACGCAGTATTTT	CASSQRGGSTDTQYF
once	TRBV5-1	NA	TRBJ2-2	TGCGCCAGCAGCGTAGGCGGTCCGAACACCGGGGAGCTGTTTTTT	CASSVGGPNTGELFF
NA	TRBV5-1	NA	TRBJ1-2	TGCGCCAGCAGCTCAGAGACTGATTCTAACTATGGCTACACCTTC	CASSSETDSNYGYTF
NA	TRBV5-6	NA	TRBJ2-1	TGTGCCAGCAGCTTGGCAGGGTACGGGCAGTTCTTC	CASSLAGYGQFF
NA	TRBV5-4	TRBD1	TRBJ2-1	TGTGCCAGCAGCCCCACCGGGACAGGGGGCGCGGGTGAGCAGTTCTTC	CASSPTGTGGAGEQFF
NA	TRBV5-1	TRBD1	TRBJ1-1	TGCGCCAGCAGGCAAGGGACAGGGGGAGAGTTGGGTGAAGCTTTCTTT	CASRQGTGGELGEAFF
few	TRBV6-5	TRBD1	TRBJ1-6	TGTGCCACCGGGGGACAGGGCAATTCACCCCTCCACTTT	CATGGQGNSPLHF
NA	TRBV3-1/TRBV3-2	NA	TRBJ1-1	TGTGCCAGCAGCCAAGATGACAGCCTGAACACTGAAGCTTTCTTT	CASSQDDSLNTEAFF
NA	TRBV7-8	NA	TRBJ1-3	TGTGCCAGCAGCCCAACGGACAGCCTTACTGGAAACACCATATATTTT	CASSPTDSLTGNTIYF
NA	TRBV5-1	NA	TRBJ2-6	TGCGCCAGCGCCGCGAGCTCTGGGGCCAACGTCCTGACTTTC	CASAASSGANVLTF